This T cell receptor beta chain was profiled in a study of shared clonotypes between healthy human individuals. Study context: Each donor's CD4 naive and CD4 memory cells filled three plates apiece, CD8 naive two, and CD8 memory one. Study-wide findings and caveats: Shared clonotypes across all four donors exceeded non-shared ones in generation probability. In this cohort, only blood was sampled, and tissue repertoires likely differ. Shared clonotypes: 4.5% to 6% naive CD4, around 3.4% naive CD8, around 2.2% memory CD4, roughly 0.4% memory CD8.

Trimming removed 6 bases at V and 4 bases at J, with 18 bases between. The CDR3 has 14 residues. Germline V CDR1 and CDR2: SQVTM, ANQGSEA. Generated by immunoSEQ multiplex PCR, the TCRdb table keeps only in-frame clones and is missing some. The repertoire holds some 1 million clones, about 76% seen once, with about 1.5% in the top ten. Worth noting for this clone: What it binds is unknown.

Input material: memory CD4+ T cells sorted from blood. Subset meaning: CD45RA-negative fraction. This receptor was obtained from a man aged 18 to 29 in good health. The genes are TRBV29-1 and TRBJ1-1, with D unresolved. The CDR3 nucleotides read TGCAGCGTCCACCCCGGGGTTAGTAGCACTGAAGCTTTCTTT. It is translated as CSVHPGVSSTEAFF.